Here is one T cell receptor (beta chain) with its context. This record belongs to a study of patients and donors after allogeneic stem cell transplantation. The CDR3 loop spans 13 amino acids. CDR1 is DFQATT and CDR2 is SNEGSKA in the germline V gene (reference sequence). Trimming took off 0 bases at V and 5 bases at J, with 7 bases between the two ends. Each CDR3 protein is one row after TCRdb ran MiXCR on the RT-PCR reads. The sample carries 390,000 or so distinct CDR3 sequences, about a sixth recorded once. The sequence came from a human donor who was either an allogeneic HSCT recipient or a stem cell or donor lymphocyte infusion donor (not recorded which). It is not recorded whose cells these are; they may come from a transplant donor. Sequencing was performed on blood, either unsorted or a sorted T cell fraction (not recorded which). The rearrangement uses TRBV20-1 and TRBJ1-4, with no clear D. The CDR3 DNA reads TGCAGTGCTAGAGATTCTTGGAATGAAAAACTGTTTTTT. It is translated as CSARDSWNEKLFF.